Each of the 18 T cell receptor beta chains below was sequenced from the same sample in a study of beta chain features in type 1 diabetes. Reverse transcription of all isolated RNA meant that expressed TCRB transcripts were sequenced. Measured with immunoSEQ multiplex PCR; TCRdb has only the in-frame clones, and not every one. The data hold 680,000 or so clones, with 15% to 17% observed a single time. Sequencing input: naive CD4+ T cells from blood. Receptors were obtained from a man between 18 and 35 years old in good health.

There are a few counts of this clone. The chain has TRBV28 and TRBJ2-7; 10 bases agree with TRBD1. Per the germline V gene, CDR1 is MDHEN and CDR2 is SYDVKM. The J segment lost 0 bases and the V segment lost 5 bases, leaving 7 bases of the junction unmatched. The CDR3 spans 16 residues. CDR3 bases: TGTGCCAGCAGTCTCCTAGACAGGGGGCGCTCCTACGAGCAGTACTTC. Translated, it gives CASSLLDRGRSYEQYF.

The chain joins TRBV4-1 to TRBJ1-3; tentatively, D is TRBD1 (5 bases). Trimming stripped 0 bases from V and 0 bases from J, with 9 bases between. The V gene's germline CDR1 is MGHRA and CDR2 YSYEKL. The CDR3 runs to 16 residues. CDR3 protein: CASSQDKTVSGNTIYF. The CDR3 region has the DNA TGCGCCAGCAGCCAAGATAAGACAGTCTCTGGAAACACCATATATTTT.

This chain joins TRBV9 and TRBJ2-2; D remains unclear. This CDR3 has 15 amino acids. Germline lookup yields CDR1 SGDLS and CDR2 YYNGEE. V gave up 0 bases and J gave up 2 bases, with 8 bases separating them. Written as DNA, the CDR3 is TGTGCCAGCAGCGTAGCTTTATTTAACACCGGGGAGCTGTTTTTT. This codes for CASSVALFNTGELFF.

The chain recombines TRBV6-8 with TRBJ2-2; D is perhaps TRBD2 (6 bases). Between the trimmed V and J ends, which lost 10 bases and 0 bases, there was a span of 30 bases. Per germline, CDR1 MNHGY and CDR2 SAAAGT. The CDR3 extends over 20 amino acids. The CDR3 sequence is CAIPGETSGESPANTGELFF. CDR3 DNA sequence: TGTGCCATCCCGGGGGAAACCAGCGGCGAGTCTCCCGCGAACACCGGGGAGCTGTTTTTT.

This clone has just a few counts. This chain connects TRBV7-2 to TRBJ1-5; the D is unclear. The germline V gene encodes CDR1 SGHTA and CDR2 FQGNSA. The CDR3 totals 17 residues. V shed 5 bases and J shed 4 bases, with 21 bases lying between them. CDR3 amino acids: CASSQRAGYWLNQPQHF. The CDR3 DNA reads as TGTGCCAGCAGCCAGCGCGCGGGGTATTGGCTAAATCAGCCCCAGCATTTT.

This clone has just a few counts. The chain joins TRBV2 to TRBJ2-3; the D gene is possibly TRBD2 (5 bases). V was trimmed by 3 bases and J by 5 bases, leaving 9 bases between them. The CDR3 sequence is 13 residues long. CDR1 and CDR2 from the germline V gene are SNHLY and FYNNEI. This CDR3 is CASSELTKDTQYF. The CDR3 bases are TGTGCCAGCAGTGAGTTGACTAAAGATACGCAGTATTTT.

This clone has just a few counts. This chain joins TRBV29-1 and TRBJ2-7; 8 positions match TRBD2. Germline assignment: CDR1 SQVTM and CDR2 ANQGSEA. The CDR3 has 12 residues. V was pared by 4 bases and J by 5 bases, with 4 bases of the junction left unmatched. For the CDR3, the DNA is TGCAGCGTTGGCCCGGGAGGGAACGAGCAGTACTTC. Its protein is CSVGPGGNEQYF.

The sample holds a few counts of this clone. This chain uses TRBV19 with TRBJ2-5; the D is unclear. The germline V gene has CDR1 LNHDA and CDR2 SQIVND (reference sequence). V was clipped by 4 bases and J by 1 base, with 4 bases between them. The CDR3 contains 12 residues. Written as DNA, the CDR3 is TGTGCCAGTAGTAACCTCCAAGAGACCCAGTACTTC. It specifies CASSNLQETQYF.

This clone appeared a few times. This rearrangement joins TRBV30 to TRBJ2-3; D ambiguous. Germline V gives CDR1 GTSNPN, CDR2 SVGIG (reference sequence). This CDR3 has 13 amino acids. V was trimmed by 2 bases and J by 2 bases, leaving 8 bases between them. The DNA for the CDR3 is TGTGCCTGGAGTCCTGGACCCACAGATACGCAGTATTTT. Protein sequence: CAWSPGPTDTQYF.

V and J are TRBV29-1 and TRBJ2-2; D gene ambiguous. CDR1 and CDR2 (germline): SQVTM, ANQGSEA. The CDR3 sequence is 11 residues long. The CDR3 DNA sequence: TGCAGTGCCCGGAGCACCGGGGAGCTGTTTTTT. Its translation: CSARSTGELFF.

This rearrangement joins TRBV6-6 to TRBJ1-5; 7 nucleotides align to TRBD1. This CDR3 comprises 16 residues. V was clipped by 2 bases and J by 7 bases; unmatched bases: 11. Germline loops: CDR1 MNHNY, CDR2 SVGAGI (reference sequence). The CDR3 protein is CASSYRDRVGSQPQHF. The CDR3 DNA sequence: TGTGCCAGCAGTTACCGCGACAGGGTGGGATCACAGCCCCAGCATTTT.

This sequence joins TRBV30 and TRBJ2-7; 10 bases are a match to TRBD2. Unmatched junction bases numbered 15, after V lost 6 bases and J lost 4 bases. CDR3 size: 16 residues. Germline-derived CDR1 and CDR2 are GTSNPN and SVGIG (reference sequence). The DNA for the CDR3 is TGTGCCTGCGGAAAGTTTAGTAGCGGGGGGCCTTACGAGCAGTACTTC. It specifies CACGKFSSGGPYEQYF.

This chain connects TRBV11-3 to TRBJ2-1, with 7 positions matching TRBD1. CDR1 is SGHNT, CDR2 YENEEA, per germline. This CDR3 is built from 14 residues. After removal of 4 bases from V and 2 bases from J, the junction contained 2 bases not matched to a gene. The CDR3 nucleotides read TGTGCCAGCAGCTACAGGGGAGCCTACAATGAGCAGTTCTTC. This sequence encodes CASSYRGAYNEQFF.

This clone was observed a handful of times. The rearrangement uses TRBV7-2 and TRBJ2-7, with 7 positions matching TRBD2. V dropped 1 base and J dropped 1; count of bases not matched to a gene: 7. Germline values: CDR1 SGHTA, CDR2 FQGNSA. The CDR3 extends over 16 amino acids. CDR3 DNA sequence: TGTGCCAGCAGCTTAGTATCGGGAGGAGCGTCCTACGAGCAGTACTTC. This gives the protein CASSLVSGGASYEQYF.

V gene TRBV15 combines with J gene TRBJ1-5; D ambiguous. V was shortened by 0 bases and J by 6 bases, with 9 bases between the two germline ends. From germline, CDR1 is LNHNV and CDR2 YYDKDF (reference sequence). The CDR3 is made up of 14 amino acids. CDR3 sequence (DNA): TGTGCCACCAGCAGAGACGGTGGTACTCAGCCCCAGCATTTT. It yields the protein CATSRDGGTQPQHF.

The chain couples TRBV5-1 to TRBJ1-1; no clear D gene. This CDR3 comprises 14 residues. V lost 0 bases, J lost 2 bases, and 8 bases lay in between. Germline CDR1 SGHRS, CDR2 YFSETQ. The CDR3 DNA follows: TGCGCCAGCAGCTTGGTCGGCTTAAACACTGAAGCTTTCTTT. Translated, it gives CASSLVGLNTEAFF.

Only a few counts were recorded for this clone. The rearrangement joins TRBV5-1 to TRBJ1-4, with 7 positions matching TRBD1. Germline values: CDR1 SGHRS, CDR2 YFSETQ. The CDR3 runs to 14 residues. The ends lost 4 bases at V and 8 bases at J; junction bases unmatched: 8. The CDR3 bases are TGCGCCAGCAGCATGACAGGGTCGGCGGAAAAACTGTTTTTT. Protein: CASSMTGSAEKLFF. Combining the CDR3 with reference TRBV5-1 and TRBJ1-4 gives the whole variable domain KAGVTQTPRYLIKTRGQQVTLSCSPISGHRSVSWYQQTPGQGLQFLFEYFSETQRNKGNFPGRFSGRQFSNSRSEMNVSTLELGDSALYLCASSMTGSAEKLFFGSGTQLSVL.

This clone was counted a few times. V and J are TRBV29-1 and TRBJ2-5; no reliable D call. The J call may be in error: the DNA end matches TRBJ2-7 better. The CDR3 has 11 residues. Looked up from germline, CDR1 is SQVTM and CDR2 is ANQGSEA. The CDR3, as DNA: TGCAGCGTTGCGGCAGCCTACGAGCAGTACTTC. This gives the protein CSVAAAYEQYF.